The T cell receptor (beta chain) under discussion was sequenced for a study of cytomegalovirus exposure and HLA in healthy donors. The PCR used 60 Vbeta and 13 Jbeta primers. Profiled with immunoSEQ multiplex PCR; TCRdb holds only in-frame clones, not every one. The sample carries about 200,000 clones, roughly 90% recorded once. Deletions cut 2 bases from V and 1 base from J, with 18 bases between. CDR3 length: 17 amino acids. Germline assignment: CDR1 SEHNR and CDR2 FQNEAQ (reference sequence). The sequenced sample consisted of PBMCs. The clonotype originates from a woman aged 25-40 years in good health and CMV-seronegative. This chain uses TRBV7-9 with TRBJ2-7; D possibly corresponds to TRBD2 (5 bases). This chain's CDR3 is CASSLTSTSDISYEQYF. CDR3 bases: TGTGCCAGCAGCTTAACCTCCACTAGTGACATTTCCTACGAGCAGTACTTC.